These 24 T cell receptor beta chains were all obtained from the same sample, sequenced in a study of shared clonotypes between healthy human individuals. Repertoires were generated with immunoSEQ multiplex PCR, while TCRdb's copy carries only in-frame clones and drops some. The profile shows fewer than 650,000 clones, roughly four fifths of them singletons. The specimen sequenced was PBMCs. These receptor sequences come from a woman aged 40 to 49 in good health. Some clones in this sample may be carry-over from other donors' samples.

This clone showed up just a few times. This rearrangement joins TRBV25-1 to TRBJ2-3; TRBD1 is a possible D gene (5 bases). Trimming shortened V by 6 bases and J by 1 base, and 5 bases separated the two germline ends. The germline V gene has CDR1 MGHDK and CDR2 SYGVNS. The CDR3 is 12 amino acids. CDR3 sequence reads: CASRQGTDTQYF. The CDR3 nucleotides are TGTGCCAGCAGACAGGGCACAGATACGCAGTATTTT.

This clone appeared a single time. The rearrangement uses TRBV7-9 and TRBJ2-7; D is perhaps TRBD1 (6 bases). Trimming removed 6 bases from V and 6 bases from J, with 21 bases in between. The V gene's germline CDR1 is SEHNR and CDR2 FQNEAQ (reference sequence). The CDR3 length is 15 residues. CDR3 sequence: CASRPPGHRDREQYF. DNA of the CDR3: TGTGCCAGCAGACCGCCGGGACACCGAGACCGCGAGCAGTACTTC.

The V and J genes are TRBV29-1 and TRBJ2-1; 11 nucleotides match TRBD1. The CDR3 runs 14 residues. The germline V gene has CDR1 SQVTM and CDR2 ANQGSEA. J lost 7 bases, V lost 5 bases, and 7 bases had no gene match. CDR3 coding DNA: TGCAGCGTTACCCGGACAGGGGGCCTTAATGAGCAGTTCTTC. It encodes CSVTRTGGLNEQFF.

The chain uses TRBV4-3 and TRBJ2-5, with D perhaps matching TRBD2 (6 bases). This CDR3 has 14 residues. Deletions cut 0 bases from V and 5 bases from J, with 10 bases between. Per germline, CDR1 LGHNA and CDR2 YSLEER. The CDR3 is CASSQDTSRETQYF. As DNA, the CDR3 is TGCGCCAGCAGCCAAGATACTAGCCGGGAGACCCAGTACTTC.

This clone was found once. This chain links TRBV18 with TRBJ1-2; weak D call: TRBD1 (6 bases). This CDR3 comprises 14 residues. The V and J ends lost 5 bases and 6 bases respectively, with 16 bases between them. Germline assignment: CDR1 KGHSH and CDR2 LQKENI. In nucleotides, the CDR3 is TGTGCCAGCTCATCACTCCAGGGGCCAGATGGCTACACCTTC. Its protein product is CASSSLQGPDGYTF.

V usage is TRBV7-2 and J usage is TRBJ2-5; the D call may be TRBD1 or TRBD2 (6 bases each). Germline V gene sequence: CDR1 SGHTA, CDR2 FQGNSA. V lost 5 bases and J lost 5, with 15 bases in between. This CDR3 is built from 14 residues. CDR3 in DNA: TGTGCCAGCAGCAAAAACAGGGACTGGGAGACCCAGTACTTC. This gives the protein CASSKNRDWETQYF. Based on the CDR3 plus reference TRBV7-2 and TRBJ2-5, the full variable domain is GAGVSQSPSNKVTEKGKDVELRCDPISGHTALYWYRQSLGQGLEFLIYFQGNSAPDKSGLPSDRFSAERTGGSVSTLTIQRTQQEDSAVYLCASSKNRDWETQYFGPGTRLLVL.

In its sample, this clone was seen once. The gene calls are TRBV11-2 and TRBJ1-2; D gene uncertain. The CDR3 covers 14 residues. V was pared by 2 bases and J by 0 bases, with 7 bases between. Germline values: CDR1 SGHAT, CDR2 FQNNGV. The DNA for the CDR3 is TGTGCCAGCAGCTTACACAGATCTAACTATGGCTACACCTTC. Translated, it gives CASSLHRSNYGYTF.

The gene calls are TRBV5-1 and TRBJ2-3; TRBD2 is a possible D gene (6 bases). Trimming removed 5 bases from V and 0 bases from J, with 13 bases in between. Germline V gene data show CDR1 as SGHRS and CDR2 as YFSETQ. This CDR3 is built from 15 residues. The CDR3 reads CASSPAGRSTDTQYF. The CDR3 DNA sequence: TGCGCCAGCAGTCCGGCGGGAAGGAGCACAGATACGCAGTATTTT.

As regards this clone: The same CDR3 arises from other DNA sequences in this sample as well. The chain combines TRBV18 with TRBJ2-2; no definite D call. Per germline, CDR1 KGHSH and CDR2 LQKENI. There are 12 residues in the CDR3. Trimming pared 0 bases from V and 6 bases from J, leaving 2 bases between. CDR3 loop: CASSPPPGELFF. The CDR3 region has the DNA TGTGCCAGCTCACCACCGCCCGGGGAGCTGTTTTTT.

In its sample, this clone was seen once. The chain recombines TRBV30 with TRBJ2-5; 10 bases agree with TRBD1. Germline trimming cut 2 bases from V and 5 bases from J; bases unmatched to any gene: 5. CDR3 length: 14 amino acids. The germline CDR1 and CDR2 sequences are GTSNPN and SVGIG (reference sequence). CDR3 loop: CAWSPGTGVETQYF. The CDR3 region has the DNA TGTGCCTGGAGTCCCGGGACAGGGGTCGAGACCCAGTACTTC.

The chain combines TRBV6-1 with TRBJ2-7; D gene uncertain. Germline-derived CDR1 and CDR2 are MNHNS and SASEGT. Trimming cost V 2 bases and J 3 bases, with 11 bases left between them. The CDR3 is made up of 14 amino acids. The CDR3 spells CASSEIRGFYEQYF. CDR3 bases: TGTGCCAGCAGTGAAATACGCGGCTTCTACGAGCAGTACTTC.

This clone was seen a handful of times. V and J are TRBV28 and TRBJ1-4, with a possible D match to TRBD1 (6 bases). V shed 6 bases and J shed 0 bases, with 8 bases lying between them. This CDR3 spans 14 amino acids. Germline-derived CDR1 and CDR2 are MDHEN and SYDVKM. The CDR3, as DNA: TGTGCCAGCAGCCCAGGGGCAACTAATGAAAAACTGTTTTTT. It translates to CASSPGATNEKLFF.

Of note for this clone: A far larger clone differs by one base, so this is likely a read error. Other DNA variants within this sample encode the same CDR3. V gene TRBV30 combines with J gene TRBJ2-7; the D is unclear. Germline V gives CDR1 GTSNPN, CDR2 SVGIG (reference sequence). This CDR3 comprises 12 residues. The CDR3: CAWSVGPYEQYF. The DNA of the CDR3 is TGCGCCTGGAGTGTGGGTCCCTACGAGCAGTACTTC. Looking up the rest from reference TRBV30 and TRBJ2-7 gives the full variable domain: SQTIHQWPATLVQPVGSPLSLECTVEGTSNPNLYWYRQAAGRGLQLLFYSVGIGQISSEVPQNLSASRPQDRQFILSSKKLLLSDSGFYLCAWSVGPYEQYFGPGTRLTVT.

There are a few counts of this clone. The chain links TRBV18 to TRBJ2-1, with 9 bases aligning to TRBD1. The ends lost 5 bases at V and 6 bases at J; junction bases unmatched: 8. Germline CDR1 reads KGHSH; CDR2 reads LQKENI. This CDR3 is built from 15 residues. CDR3 sequence reads: CASSTSTGGSNEQFF. The CDR3 DNA reads TGTGCCAGCTCAACGTCGACAGGGGGTTCCAATGAGCAGTTCTTC.

This rearrangement joins TRBV5-8 to TRBJ2-1; TRBD2 matches 9 bases. The germline CDR1 and CDR2 sequences are SGHTS and YDEGEE. The CDR3 loop spans 16 amino acids. With V trimmed by 4 bases and J by 5 bases, 10 bases remained unmatched. CDR3 sequence: CASSPRLAEIHNEQFF. DNA of the CDR3: TGTGCCAGCAGCCCCAGACTAGCGGAAATACACAATGAGCAGTTCTTC.

The J gene is TRBJ1-2, the V gene TRBV11-2, with a possible D match to TRBD1 (5 bases). Germline lookup yields CDR1 SGHAT and CDR2 FQNNGV. Trimming took off 0 bases at V and 4 bases at J, with 18 bases between the two ends. This CDR3 comprises 17 residues. The CDR3 DNA reads as TGTGCCAGCAGCTTAGATTCGTCGGCAGGGATGTTCTATGGCTACACCTTC. Its protein is CASSLDSSAGMFYGYTF.

V gene TRBV9 combines with J gene TRBJ2-1; 9 bases are a match to TRBD2. CDR3 size: 15 residues. With 0 bases clipped from V and 8 bases from J, the junction kept 6 bases outside the gene matches. Looked up from germline, CDR1 is SGDLS and CDR2 is YYNGEE. The CDR3 loop reads CASSVGAGGYDEQFF. The CDR3 region has the DNA TGTGCCAGCAGCGTAGGAGCGGGAGGATATGATGAGCAGTTCTTC.

The chain links TRBV5-4 to TRBJ2-7, with D uncertain. Germline V gene lookup returns CDR1 SGHNT and CDR2 YYREEE (reference sequence). V was shortened by 4 bases and J by 2 bases, with 7 bases between the two germline ends. The CDR3 runs 12 residues. CDR3 loop: CASSDGPYEQYF. The CDR3, as DNA: TGTGCCAGCAGCGACGGACCCTACGAGCAGTACTTC.

A remark on this clone: It differs at one base from a far larger clone, so likely a read error. The V and J genes are TRBV30 and TRBJ2-7, with no clear D. Germline V lookup: CDR1 GTSNPN, CDR2 SVGIG (reference sequence). CDR3 length equals 12 residues. Trimming took off 5 bases at V and 6 bases at J, with 14 bases between the two ends. The CDR3 sequence: CAWSQDRFEQYF. The CDR3 bases are TGTGCCTGGTCGCAGGACCGCTTCGAGCAGTACTTC.

The V call is TRBV7-3, the J call TRBJ2-1, with D hard to call. The V gene lost 0 bases and the J gene lost 9 bases, with 9 bases spanning the gap. The CDR3 has 13 amino acids. Germline lookup yields CDR1 SGHTA and CDR2 FQGTGA. The CDR3 DNA reads TGTGCCAGCAGCTTAACACTGATGGCTGAGCAGTTCTTC. It translates to CASSLTLMAEQFF. Complete variable domain (other parts from reference TRBV7-3 and TRBJ2-1): GAGVSQTPSNKVTEKGKYVELRCDPISGHTALYWYRQSLGQGPEFLIYFQGTGAADDSGLPNDRFFAVRPEGSVSTLKIQRTERGDSAVYLCASSLTLMAEQFFGPGTRLTVL.

The sample holds many counts of this clone. The chain uses TRBV15 and TRBJ2-5, with 10 bases fitting TRBD1. V lost 8 bases and J lost 5; bases outside the gene matches: 11. CDR3 length: 15 amino acids. Germline assignment: CDR1 LNHNV and CDR2 YYDKDF (reference sequence). This CDR3 is CATEGGTGVGETQYF. CDR3 nucleotides: TGTGCCACCGAAGGAGGGACAGGGGTTGGGGAGACCCAGTACTTC.

The J gene is TRBJ1-3, the V gene TRBV9; no clear D. V was cut by 5 bases and J by 0 bases, with 15 bases left in between. CDR3 length: 16 residues. Germline V gene sequence: CDR1 SGDLS, CDR2 YYNGEE. As DNA, the CDR3 is TGTGCCAGCAGTGTCTCTCCGGGCCCCTCTGGAAACACCATATATTTT. Its protein is CASSVSPGPSGNTIYF.

The V and J genes are TRBV7-9 and TRBJ2-7; D gene unclear. V was pared by 1 base and J by 7 bases, with 8 bases between. The CDR3 runs 12 residues. Germline assignment: CDR1 SEHNR and CDR2 FQNEAQ (reference sequence). The CDR3 reads CASSLEVGEQYF. The CDR3 DNA reads as TGTGCCAGCAGCTTAGAGGTGGGGGAGCAGTACTTC.

The chain is built from TRBV6-1 and TRBJ2-2; unclear D gene. Trimming left V 2 bases short and J 7 bases short, with 14 bases between. The germline CDR1 and CDR2 sequences are MNHNS and SASEGT. CDR3 length: 15 amino acids. The CDR3 reads CASSEIGQFHGELFF. CDR3 sequence (DNA): TGTGCCAGCAGTGAAATCGGGCAGTTTCACGGGGAGCTGTTTTTT.